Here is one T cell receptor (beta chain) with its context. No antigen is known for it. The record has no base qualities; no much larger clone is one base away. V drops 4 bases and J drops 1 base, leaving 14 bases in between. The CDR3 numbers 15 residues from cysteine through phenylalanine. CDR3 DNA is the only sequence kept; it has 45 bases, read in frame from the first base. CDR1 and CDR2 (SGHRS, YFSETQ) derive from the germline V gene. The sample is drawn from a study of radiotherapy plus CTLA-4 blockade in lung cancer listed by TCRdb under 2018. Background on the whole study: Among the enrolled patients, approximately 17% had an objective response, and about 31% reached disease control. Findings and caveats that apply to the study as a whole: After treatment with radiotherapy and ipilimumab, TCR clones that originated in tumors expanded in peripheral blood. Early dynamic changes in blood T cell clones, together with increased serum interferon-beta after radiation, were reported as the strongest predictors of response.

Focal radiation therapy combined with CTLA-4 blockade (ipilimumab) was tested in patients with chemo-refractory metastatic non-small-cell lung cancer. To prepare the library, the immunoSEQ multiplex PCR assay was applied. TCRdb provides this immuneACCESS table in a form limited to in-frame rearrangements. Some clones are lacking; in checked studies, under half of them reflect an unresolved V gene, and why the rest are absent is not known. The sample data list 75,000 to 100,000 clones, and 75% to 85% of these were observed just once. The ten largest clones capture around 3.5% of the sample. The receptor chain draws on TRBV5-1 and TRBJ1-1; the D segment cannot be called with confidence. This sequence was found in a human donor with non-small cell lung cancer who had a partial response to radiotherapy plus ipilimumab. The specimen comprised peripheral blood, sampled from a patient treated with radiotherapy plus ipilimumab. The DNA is TGCGCCAGCAGCCTTCTGACTCCTCAGAACACTGAAGCTTTCTTT. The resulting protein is CASSLLTPQNTEAFF.